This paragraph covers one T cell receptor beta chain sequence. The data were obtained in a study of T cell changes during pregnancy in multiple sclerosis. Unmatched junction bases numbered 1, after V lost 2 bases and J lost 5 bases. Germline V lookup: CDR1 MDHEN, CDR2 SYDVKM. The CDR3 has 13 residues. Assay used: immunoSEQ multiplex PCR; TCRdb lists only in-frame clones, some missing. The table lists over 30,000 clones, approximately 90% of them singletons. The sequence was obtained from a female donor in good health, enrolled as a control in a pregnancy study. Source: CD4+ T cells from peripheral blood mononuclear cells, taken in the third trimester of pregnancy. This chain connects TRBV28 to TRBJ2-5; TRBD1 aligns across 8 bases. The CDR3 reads CASSLQGAETQYF. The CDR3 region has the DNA TGTGCCAGCAGTTTACAGGGGGCGGAGACCCAGTACTTC.